What follows are 27 T cell receptor beta chains derived from one specimen sequenced in a study of cytomegalovirus exposure and HLA in healthy donors. Researchers ran the PCR with 60 Vbeta and 13 Jbeta primers. Generated by immunoSEQ multiplex PCR, the TCRdb table keeps only in-frame clones and is missing some. Of roughly 130,000 clones in the sample, over 8% are singletons; the top ten hold approximately 5%. The sample comprised PBMCs. These receptors all come from a man aged 40-49 years in good health and CMV-seronegative.

The chain combines TRBV6-5 with TRBJ1-5; no definite D call. The V end lost 2 bases, the J end lost 7 bases, and 9 bases lay between the germline ends. The germline V gene encodes CDR1 MNHEY and CDR2 SVGAGI. The CDR3 sequence is 13 residues long. CDR3 DNA: TGTGCCAGCAGTTACAGGGAGCAGCAGCCCCAGCATTTT. It codes for CASSYREQQPQHF.

This clone has at least ten counts. The chain uses TRBV6-6 and TRBJ1-1; 7 bases align to TRBD1. Per germline, CDR1 MNHNY and CDR2 SVGAGI (reference sequence). The CDR3 consists of 14 residues. Germline trimming cut 6 bases from V and 0 bases from J; bases unmatched to any gene: 4. This CDR3 reads CASRMTGMNTEAFF. CDR3 in DNA: TGTGCCAGCAGGATGACAGGGATGAACACTGAAGCTTTCTTT.

This clone was counted between two and nine times. The chain recombines TRBV2 with TRBJ2-5; a possible D gene is TRBD2 (6 bases). The V gene's germline CDR1 is SNHLY and CDR2 FYNNEI. Trimming cost V 4 bases and J 5 bases, with 11 bases left between them. The CDR3 runs 13 residues. The CDR3: CASSVPSEETQYF. The CDR3 nucleotides read TGTGCCAGCAGTGTTCCTAGCGAGGAGACCCAGTACTTC.

This chain uses TRBV29-1 with TRBJ2-7, with D perhaps matching TRBD2 (6 bases). CDR1 and CDR2 (germline): SQVTM, ANQGSEA. Trimming pared 2 bases from V and 4 bases from J, leaving 12 bases between. The CDR3 runs to 13 residues. The CDR3 loop reads CSVEMGTGYEQYF. The CDR3, as DNA: TGCAGCGTTGAAATGGGGACTGGATACGAGCAGTACTTC.

The table lists this clone with a few counts. The chain uses TRBV7-2 and TRBJ1-6, with 8 bases aligning to TRBD1. Losses at the gene ends were 5 bases for V and 9 bases for J; bases not matched to a gene: 3. The germline CDR1 and CDR2 sequences are SGHTA and FQGNSA. The CDR3 extends over 13 amino acids. CDR3 nucleotides: TGTGCCAGCAGCGTGACAGGGGTTTCACCCCTCCACTTT. Translated: CASSVTGVSPLHF.

This chain connects TRBV14 to TRBJ1-2; no firm D call. The V end lost 2 bases, the J end lost 9 bases, and 10 bases lay between the germline ends. Germline V gene data show CDR1 as SGHDN and CDR2 as FVKESK. This CDR3 contains 12 residues. Here the CDR3 DNA reads TGTGCCAGCAGCCAATCCAGTCGAAGCTACACCTTC. Translated, it gives CASSQSSRSYTF.

This clone was seen only a few times. The V call is TRBV29-1, the J call TRBJ1-2; unclear D gene. V lost 0 bases, J lost 4 bases, and 9 bases lay in between. Germline V CDR1 and CDR2: SQVTM, ANQGSEA. The CDR3 spans 13 residues. The CDR3 DNA follows: TGCAGCGTTGAAGACCCCCGGGGCTATGGCTACACCTTC. It codes for CSVEDPRGYGYTF. The whole variable domain, remainder taken from reference TRBV29-1 and TRBJ1-2, is SAVISQKPSRDICQRGTSLTIQCQVDSQVTMMFWYRQQPGQSLTLIATANQGSEATYESGFVIDKFPISRPNLTFSTLTVSNMSPEDSSIYLCSVEDPRGYGYTFGSGTRLTVV.

In this sample, this clone turned up many times. The gene calls are TRBV11-2 and TRBJ1-5; D possibly corresponds to TRBD1 (5 bases). Deletions cut 5 bases from V and 6 bases from J, with 11 bases between. CDR3 length: 13 amino acids. The germline V gene encodes CDR1 SGHAT and CDR2 FQNNGV. The CDR3 DNA follows: TGTGCCAGCAGCGCCCGGGACTTTCAGCCCCAGCATTTT. It translates to CASSARDFQPQHF.

This sequence joins TRBV27 and TRBJ2-3; 8 positions agree with TRBD2. The ends lost 3 bases at V and 1 base at J; junction bases unmatched: 9. This CDR3 has 17 amino acids. The germline gives CDR1 MNHEY, CDR2 SMNVEV (reference sequence). CDR3 in DNA: TGTGCCAGCAGTTTCTCACCCCGCGGGGGGCGCACAGATACGCAGTATTTT. This sequence encodes CASSFSPRGGRTDTQYF.

This clone came up many times. The chain is built from TRBV30 and TRBJ2-7, with a weak D call TRBD1 (6 bases). Germline V lookup: CDR1 GTSNPN, CDR2 SVGIG (reference sequence). The length of the CDR3 is 13 residues. V lost 4 bases and J lost 3, with 13 bases in between. CDR3 in DNA: TGTGCCTGGAAAAAGAACAGGGACTACGAGCAGTACTTC. This codes for CAWKKNRDYEQYF.

This chain joins TRBV1 and TRBJ1-5. TRBV1 is a pseudogene locus. CDR3 length equals 12 residues. In DNA, the CDR3 is TGCACCAGCAGCCAAGCCGATCAGCCCCAGCATTTT. Translated: CTSSQADQPQHF.

The chain couples TRBV7-2 to TRBJ2-3, with TRBD2 identical over 8 bases. This CDR3 is 17 amino acids long. Trimming at V came to 0 bases and at J to 2 bases, leaving 7 bases not matched to a gene. Germline CDR1 SGHTA, CDR2 FQGNSA. CDR3 protein: CASSLAASGGPTDTQYF. The DNA of the CDR3 is TGTGCCAGCAGCTTAGCAGCCAGCGGGGGCCCCACAGATACGCAGTATTTT.

This clone was seen a handful of times. This chain links TRBV5-6 with TRBJ2-3; 8 bases fit TRBD1. Per germline, CDR1 SGHDT and CDR2 YYEEEE. After removal of 2 bases from V and 6 bases from J, the junction contained 5 bases not matched to a gene. The CDR3 has 14 amino acids. CDR3 amino acids: CASSLRQGWDTQYF. CDR3 coding DNA: TGTGCCAGCAGCTTAAGACAGGGGTGGGATACGCAGTATTTT. Full variable domain (missing parts from reference TRBV5-6 and TRBJ2-3): DAGVTQSPTHLIKTRGQQVTLRCSPKSGHDTVSWYQQALGQGPQFIFQYYEEEERQRGNFPDRFSGHQFPNYSSELNVNALLLGDSALYLCASSLRQGWDTQYFGPGTRLTVL.

The CDR3, as DNA: TGTGCCATCAGTGAAAAGCGACCGACCGGGGAGCTGTTTTTT. It specifies CAISEKRPTGELFF. V is TRBV10-3 and J is TRBJ2-2, with D uncertain. The CDR3 has 14 residues. The germline V gene has CDR1 ENHRY and CDR2 SYGVKD. V was shortened by 3 bases and J by 5 bases, with 10 bases between the two germline ends.

This clone was seen a handful of times. This chain uses TRBV9 with TRBJ2-2; 11 positions agree with TRBD2. Trimming cost V 4 bases and J 4 bases; bases outside gene matches: 3. The CDR3 sequence is 15 residues long. Germline-derived CDR1 and CDR2 are SGDLS and YYNGEE. In DNA form, the CDR3 reads TGTGCCAGCAGCATTAGCGGGGGGGCCACCGGGGAGCTGTTTTTT. Protein: CASSISGGATGELFF.

This clone was seen more than once but under ten times. V is TRBV7-6 and J is TRBJ1-1; D possibly corresponds to TRBD1 (5 bases). The V gene lost 0 bases and the J gene lost 1 base, with 12 bases spanning the gap. The CDR3 spans 16 residues. Germline lookup yields CDR1 SGHVS and CDR2 FNYEAQ. CDR3 sequence reads: CASSLAAGLGNTEAFF. The CDR3 DNA is TGTGCCAGCAGCTTAGCGGCAGGGTTGGGGAACACTGAAGCTTTCTTT.

The gene calls are TRBV2 and TRBJ1-2; tentatively, D is TRBD1 (5 bases). V lost 5 bases, J lost 2 bases, and 12 bases lay in between. Germline assignment: CDR1 SNHLY and CDR2 FYNNEI. CDR3 length: 14 residues. CDR3 sequence: CASSRDGRNYGYTF. Here the CDR3 DNA reads TGTGCCAGCAGTAGGGACGGGAGAAACTATGGCTACACCTTC. Based on the CDR3 plus reference TRBV2 and TRBJ1-2, the full variable domain is EPEVTQTPSHQVTQMGQEVILRCVPISNHLYFYWYRQILGQKVEFLVSFYNNEISEKSEIFDDQFSVERPDGSNFTLKIRSTKLEDSAMYFCASSRDGRNYGYTFGSGTRLTVV.

The chain recombines TRBV12-5 with TRBJ1-2; a possible D gene is TRBD1 (5 bases). Germline V CDR1 and CDR2: LGHNT, FRNRAP. The CDR3 consists of 13 residues. V lost 3 bases and J 4 bases, leaving 9 bases between the germline ends. CDR3 protein: CASGFRGSYGYTF. Here the CDR3 DNA reads TGTGCTAGTGGTTTTAGGGGCAGCTATGGCTACACCTTC. Using reference TRBV12-5 and TRBJ1-2 for the parts outside the CDR3, the full variable domain is DARVTQTPRHKVTEMGQEVTMRCQPILGHNTVFWYRQTMMQGLELLAYFRNRAPLDDSGMPKDRFSAEMPDATLATLKIQPSEPRDSAVYFCASGFRGSYGYTFGSGTRLTVV.

The V and J genes are TRBV4-3 and TRBJ1-2; D is unresolved. The CDR3 covers 14 residues. The germline V gene encodes CDR1 LGHNA and CDR2 YSLEER. V shed 1 base and J shed 8 bases, with 14 bases lying between them. In nucleotides, the CDR3 is TGCGCCAGCAGCCAAGGCATAAAGGACTGGGGCTACACCTTC. Its translation is CASSQGIKDWGYTF.

The chain couples TRBV2 to TRBJ2-3; 7 nucleotides align to TRBD1. The V and J ends lost 3 bases and 4 bases, in that order; junction bases with no gene match: 7. The CDR3 is made up of 15 amino acids. The germline gives CDR1 SNHLY, CDR2 FYNNEI. CDR3 coding DNA: TGTGCCAGCAGTGACAGACAGGGTGGTTCAGATACGCAGTATTTT. Translation gives CASSDRQGGSDTQYF. The entire variable domain, with the rest obtained from reference TRBV2 and TRBJ2-3, is as follows: EPEVTQTPSHQVTQMGQEVILRCVPISNHLYFYWYRQILGQKVEFLVSFYNNEISEKSEIFDDQFSVERPDGSNFTLKIRSTKLEDSAMYFCASSDRQGGSDTQYFGPGTRLTVL.

Only a few counts were recorded for this clone. The V and J genes are TRBV2 and TRBJ1-6, with 7 bases fitting TRBD1. CDR1 is SNHLY, CDR2 FYNNEI, per germline. The CDR3 length is 10 residues. Trimming removed 9 bases from V and 15 bases from J; junction bases left unmatched: 5. The CDR3 coding sequence is TGTGCCAGACAGGGGAGAGGCCTCCACTTT. Its protein product is CARQGRGLHF.

This clone appeared a few times. V and J are TRBV29-1 and TRBJ1-2; D is unclear. The V gene lost 7 bases and the J gene lost 8 bases, with 23 bases spanning the gap. The CDR3 length is 14 residues. In germline, CDR1 is SQVTM, CDR2 ANQGSEA. CDR3 loop: CSAKLPLTEGGYTF. Here the CDR3 DNA reads TGCAGCGCAAAATTACCCCTGACGGAGGGAGGCTACACCTTC.

About this clone: Since a far larger clone is one base different, this is likely a read error. This sequence joins TRBV6-6 and TRBJ2-6, with a tentative D call TRBD1 (6 bases). The length of the CDR3 is 15 residues. Germline V lookup: CDR1 MNHNY, CDR2 SVGAGI (reference sequence). Written as DNA, the CDR3 is TGTGCCAGCAGTGCTGGACAGTCTGGGGCCAACTTCCTGACTTTC. Protein product: CASSAGQSGANFLTF.

The V call is TRBV5-1, the J call TRBJ1-1, with D uncertain. Germline CDR1 and CDR2: SGHRS and YFSETQ. This CDR3 spans 14 amino acids. The V end lost 7 bases, the J end lost 3 bases, and 16 bases lay between the germline ends. Written as DNA, the CDR3 is TGCGCCAGCGCTCCGGGGTGGAAGGACACTGAAGCTTTCTTT. Translated, it gives CASAPGWKDTEAFF.

The table lists this clone with a few counts. The V call is TRBV4-1, the J call TRBJ2-1; perhaps TRBD1 as D (5 bases). From germline, CDR1 is MGHRA and CDR2 YSYEKL. With 3 bases removed from V and 7 bases from J, the gap between germline ends came to 13 bases. The CDR3 is 14 amino acids. The CDR3, as DNA: TGCGCCAGCAGCCAGTCCGACAGTTGGAATGAGCAGTTCTTC. It yields the protein CASSQSDSWNEQFF.

This clone turned up a few times. In the same sample, other DNA sequences code for this CDR3. This rearrangement joins TRBV6-1 to TRBJ1-2, with D possibly being TRBD1 (6 bases). CDR3 length: 16 amino acids. Germline CDR1 reads MNHNS; CDR2 reads SASEGT. Between the trimmed V and J ends, which lost 3 bases and 4 bases, there was a span of 18 bases. Here the CDR3 DNA reads TGTGCCAGCAGTGATGGTCTGGGGGCCCTCCTCTATGGCTACACCTTC. Translation: CASSDGLGALLYGYTF.

About this clone: Within the sample, other DNA sequences also encode this same CDR3. J is TRBJ1-5 and V is TRBV7-9; TRBD1 agrees at 9 bases. The CDR3 is 14 amino acids. Germline CDR1 reads SEHNR; CDR2 reads FQNEAQ (reference sequence). V was clipped by 3 bases and J by 7 bases; unmatched bases: 4. CDR3 in amino acids: CASSLGQGNQPQHF. CDR3 sequence (DNA): TGTGCCAGCAGCTTGGGACAGGGAAACCAGCCCCAGCATTTT.